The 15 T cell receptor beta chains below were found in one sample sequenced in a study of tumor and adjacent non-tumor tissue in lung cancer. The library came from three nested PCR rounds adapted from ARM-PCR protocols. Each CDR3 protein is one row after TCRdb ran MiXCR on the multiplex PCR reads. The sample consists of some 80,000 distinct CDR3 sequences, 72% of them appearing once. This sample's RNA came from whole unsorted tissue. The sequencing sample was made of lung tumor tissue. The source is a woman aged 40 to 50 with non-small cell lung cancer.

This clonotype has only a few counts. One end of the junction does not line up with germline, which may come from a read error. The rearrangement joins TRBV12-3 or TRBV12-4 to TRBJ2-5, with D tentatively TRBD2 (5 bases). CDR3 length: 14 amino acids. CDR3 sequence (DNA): TGTACCAGCAGTTTAGGAGGAGTTCAGGAGACCCAGTACTTC. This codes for CTSSLGGVQETQYF.

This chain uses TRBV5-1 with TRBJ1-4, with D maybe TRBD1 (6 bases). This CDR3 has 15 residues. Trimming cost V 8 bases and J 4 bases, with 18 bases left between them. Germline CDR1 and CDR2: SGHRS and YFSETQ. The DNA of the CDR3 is TGCGCCAGGAGCCGTCCCGGACAGAATAATGAAAAACTGTTTTTT. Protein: CARSRPGQNNEKLFF. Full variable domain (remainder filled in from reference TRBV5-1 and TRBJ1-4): KAGVTQTPRYLIKTRGQQVTLSCSPISGHRSVSWYQQTPGQGLQFLFEYFSETQRNKGNFPGRFSGRQFSNSRSEMNVSTLELGDSALYLCARSRPGQNNEKLFFGSGTQLSVL.

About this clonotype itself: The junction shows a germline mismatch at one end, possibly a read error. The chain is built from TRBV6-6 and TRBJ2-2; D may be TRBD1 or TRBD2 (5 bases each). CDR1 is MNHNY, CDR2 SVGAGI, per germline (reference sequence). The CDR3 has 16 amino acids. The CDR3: CASCYGAGDSTEELFF. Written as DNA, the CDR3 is TGTGCCAGCTGTTATGGGGCCGGGGATAGCACCGAGGAGCTGTTTTTT.

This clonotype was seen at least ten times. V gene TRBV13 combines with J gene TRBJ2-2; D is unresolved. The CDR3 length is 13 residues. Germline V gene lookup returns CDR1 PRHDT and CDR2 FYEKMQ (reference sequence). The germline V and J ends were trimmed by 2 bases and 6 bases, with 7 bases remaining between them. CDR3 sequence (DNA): TGTGCCAGCAGCTTACTTAGGGCCGGGGAGCTGTTTTTT. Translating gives CASSLLRAGELFF.

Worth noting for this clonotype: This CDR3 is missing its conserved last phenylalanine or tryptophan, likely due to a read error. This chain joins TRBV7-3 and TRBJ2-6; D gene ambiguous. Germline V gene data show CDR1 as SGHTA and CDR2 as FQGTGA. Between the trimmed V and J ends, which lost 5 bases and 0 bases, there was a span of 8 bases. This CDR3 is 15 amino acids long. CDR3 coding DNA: TGTGCCAGCAGCCCACTCGTCTCTGGGGCCAACGTCCTGACTATC. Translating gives CASSPLVSGANVLTI.

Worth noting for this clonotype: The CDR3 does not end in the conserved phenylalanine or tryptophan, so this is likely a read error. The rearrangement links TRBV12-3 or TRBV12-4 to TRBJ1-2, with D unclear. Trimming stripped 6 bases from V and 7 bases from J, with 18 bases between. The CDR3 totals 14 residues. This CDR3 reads CASSPPYYMAGYTL. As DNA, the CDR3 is TGTGCCAGCAGCCCCCCATACTACATGGCTGGCTACACCTTA.

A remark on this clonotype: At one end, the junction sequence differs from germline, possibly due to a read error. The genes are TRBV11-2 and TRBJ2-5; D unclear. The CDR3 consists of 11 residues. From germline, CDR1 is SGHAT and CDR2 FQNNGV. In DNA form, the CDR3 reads TGTGCCAATAGCCAGCAAGAGACCCAGAACTTC. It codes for CANSQQETQNF.

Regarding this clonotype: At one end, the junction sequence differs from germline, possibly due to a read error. The CDR3 protein is CASSYRPGAEVTQCF. The CDR3 DNA sequence: TGTGCCAGCAGTTACCGGCCGGGGGCAGAAGTTACGCAGTGTTTT. This chain uses TRBV6-5 with TRBJ2-3; the D call may be TRBD1 or TRBD2 (6 bases each). Germline CDR1 is MNHEY and CDR2 is SVGAGI. The CDR3 runs to 15 residues.

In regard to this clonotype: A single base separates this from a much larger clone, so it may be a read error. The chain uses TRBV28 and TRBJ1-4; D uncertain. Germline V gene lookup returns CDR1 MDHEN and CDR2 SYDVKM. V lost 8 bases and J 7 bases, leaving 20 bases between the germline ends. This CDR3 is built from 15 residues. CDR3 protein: CASGASSLGSEKLFF. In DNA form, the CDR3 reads TGTGCCAGCGGCGCGAGTAGTTTAGGGAGTGAAAAACTGTTTTTT.

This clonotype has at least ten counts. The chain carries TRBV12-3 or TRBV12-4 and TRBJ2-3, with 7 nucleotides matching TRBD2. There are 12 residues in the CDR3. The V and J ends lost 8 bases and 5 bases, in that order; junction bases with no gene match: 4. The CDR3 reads CASGGGRDTQYF. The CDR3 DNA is TGTGCCAGCGGGGGGGGTAGAGATACGCAGTATTTT.

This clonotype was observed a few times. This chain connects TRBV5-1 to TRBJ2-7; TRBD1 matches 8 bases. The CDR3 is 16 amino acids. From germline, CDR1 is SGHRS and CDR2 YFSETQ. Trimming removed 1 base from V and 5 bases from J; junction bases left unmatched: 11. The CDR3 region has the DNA TGCGCCAGCAGCTTGTATACCGGGACAGGAACGAACGAGCAGTACTTC. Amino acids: CASSLYTGTGTNEQYF.

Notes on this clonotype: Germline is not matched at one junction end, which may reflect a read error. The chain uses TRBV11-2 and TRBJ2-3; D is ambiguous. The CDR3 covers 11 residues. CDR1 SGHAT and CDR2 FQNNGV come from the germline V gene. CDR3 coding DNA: TGTGTCAGCAGCGCACAAATTACGCAGTATTTT. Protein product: CVSSAQITQYF.

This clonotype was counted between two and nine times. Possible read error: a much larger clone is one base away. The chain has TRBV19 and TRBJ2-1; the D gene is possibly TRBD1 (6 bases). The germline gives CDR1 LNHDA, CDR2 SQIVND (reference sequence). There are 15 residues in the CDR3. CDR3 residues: CVSSARGTLGNEQFF. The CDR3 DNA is TGTGTCAGTAGTGCAAGAGGGACACTGGGAAATGAGCAGTTCTTC.

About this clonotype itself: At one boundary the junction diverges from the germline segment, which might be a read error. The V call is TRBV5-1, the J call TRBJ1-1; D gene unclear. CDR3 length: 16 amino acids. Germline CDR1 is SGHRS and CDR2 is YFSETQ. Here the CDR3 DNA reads TGCGCCAGCAGCTTGGCCGTTAGGGATAGGAAGACTGTAGCTTTCTTT. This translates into CASSLAVRDRKTVAFF.

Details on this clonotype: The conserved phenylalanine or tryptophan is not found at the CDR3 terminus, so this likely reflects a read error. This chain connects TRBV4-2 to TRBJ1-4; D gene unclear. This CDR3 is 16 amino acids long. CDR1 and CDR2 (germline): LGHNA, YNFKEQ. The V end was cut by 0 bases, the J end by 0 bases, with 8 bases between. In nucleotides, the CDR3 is TGTGCCAGCAGCCAAGACGACACAACAACTAATGAAAAACTGTTTATT. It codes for CASSQDDTTTNEKLFI.